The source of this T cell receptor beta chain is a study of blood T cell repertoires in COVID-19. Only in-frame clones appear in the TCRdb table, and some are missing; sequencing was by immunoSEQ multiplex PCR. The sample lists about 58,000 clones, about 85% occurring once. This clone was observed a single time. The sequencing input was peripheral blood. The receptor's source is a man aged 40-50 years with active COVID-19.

The CDR3 DNA sequence: TGTGCCAGCAGCTTTAGCCGGGAATCAGACGAGCAGTACTTC. It specifies CASSFSRESDEQYF. The V gene is TRBV5-6, the J gene TRBJ2-7, with a tentative D call TRBD2 (5 bases). The V gene lost 2 bases and the J gene lost 5 bases, with 14 bases spanning the gap. Germline CDR1 reads SGHDT; CDR2 reads YYEEEE. The CDR3 is made up of 14 amino acids. The whole variable domain, remainder taken from reference TRBV5-6 and TRBJ2-7, is DAGVTQSPTHLIKTRGQQVTLRCSPKSGHDTVSWYQQALGQGPQFIFQYYEEEERQRGNFPDRFSGHQFPNYSSELNVNALLLGDSALYLCASSFSRESDEQYFGPGTRLTVT.